A selection of T cell receptor beta chains follows, all from one sample in a study of cytomegalovirus exposure and HLA in healthy donors. Assay: immunoSEQ multiplex PCR; the TCRdb copy retains only in-frame clones and omits some. Of 100,000 to 150,000 clones detected, 70% to 80% appear once; the ten largest clones hold around 8.5%. Sequencing used PBMCs. These receptors all stem from a woman between 50 and 59 years old in good health and CMV-seropositive. Each CDR3 is given without its conserved first and last residue. Fields, in order: CDR3 protein, J gene, CDR3 length, V gene.

ASSPVAGKNTEAF,TRBJ1-1,13,TRBV4-3
ASSSSGGADTQY,TRBJ2-3,12,TRBV7-3
ASRSGRGTDAQY,TRBJ2-3,12,TRBV2
ASSLFGGRSNQPQH,TRBJ1-5,14,TRBV7-2
ASSFHAGQGYNEQF,TRBJ2-1,14,TRBV5-1
ASSPPTGYTDTQY,TRBJ2-3,13,TRBV18
ASGAAANYGYT,TRBJ1-2,11,TRBV18
SASPDNEAF,TRBJ1-1,9,TRBV29-1
ASSLAERSYEQY,TRBJ2-7,12,TRBV5-1
ASSLHTPGTYGTQY,TRBJ2-5,14,TRBV7-2
ASSPYLGQGAGNTIY,TRBJ1-3,15,TRBV7-2
ASSPQGGQETQY,TRBJ2-5,12,TRBV2
ASSYLGWDRQETQY,TRBJ2-5,14,TRBV6-6
ASSHAGTGRRSPLH,TRBJ1-6,14,TRBV14
ASSRRGNIQY,TRBJ2-4,10,TRBV7-2
ASSRRDRAGANVLT,TRBJ2-6,14,TRBV5-6
ASSLFGGGAVNEQF,TRBJ2-1,14,TRBV27
ASTAREDYGYT,TRBJ1-2,11,TRBV6-5
AWSDYTIY,TRBJ1-3,8,TRBV30
ASSLILVGDSPLH,TRBJ1-6,13,TRBV7-2
ASSYKARGNYGYT,TRBJ1-2,13,TRBV27
ASRPLSLADTQY,TRBJ2-3,12,TRBV7-9
ASSYSYDTGELF,TRBJ2-2,12,TRBV6-5
ASSSRAGEANYGYT,TRBJ1-2,14,TRBV27
ASTGEGYEQY,NA,10,TRBV5-1
ASSPHGVDINQPQH,TRBJ1-5,14,TRBV11-3
ATSRGLYNEQF,TRBJ2-1,11,TRBV15
ASREVAGTDTQY,TRBJ2-3,12,TRBV2
ASSLRTTGGLVEQY,TRBJ2-7,14,TRBV7-2
ASSGTGDDEQF,TRBJ2-1,11,TRBV6-1
ASSSHQGGNYGYT,TRBJ1-2,13,TRBV6-5
SAFWGGLDI,TRBJ2-7,9,TRBV20-1
ASSPASHQPQH,TRBJ1-5,11,TRBV7-2
ASSGQGYTGELF,TRBJ2-2,12,TRBV2
ASRPRVLANYGYT,TRBJ1-2,13,TRBV27
ASSFYGSRTGELF,TRBJ2-2,13,TRBV7-9
ASSQEDSYTEAF,TRBJ1-1,12,TRBV4-1
ASSLAEEGYVVNTEAF,TRBJ1-1,16,TRBV5-1
STPGQTTQETQY,TRBJ2-5,12,TRBV29-1
ASILTGLMRNQPQH,TRBJ1-5,14,TRBV5-1
ASSPGGTQY,TRBJ2-5,9,TRBV18
ASSVIPPGLGNTGELF,TRBJ2-2,16,TRBV9
ASRPDRTSYNEQF,TRBJ2-1,13,TRBV6-4
AISDHGRAGGTEAF,TRBJ1-1,14,TRBV10-3
ASTTGQLYGYT,TRBJ1-2,11,TRBV28